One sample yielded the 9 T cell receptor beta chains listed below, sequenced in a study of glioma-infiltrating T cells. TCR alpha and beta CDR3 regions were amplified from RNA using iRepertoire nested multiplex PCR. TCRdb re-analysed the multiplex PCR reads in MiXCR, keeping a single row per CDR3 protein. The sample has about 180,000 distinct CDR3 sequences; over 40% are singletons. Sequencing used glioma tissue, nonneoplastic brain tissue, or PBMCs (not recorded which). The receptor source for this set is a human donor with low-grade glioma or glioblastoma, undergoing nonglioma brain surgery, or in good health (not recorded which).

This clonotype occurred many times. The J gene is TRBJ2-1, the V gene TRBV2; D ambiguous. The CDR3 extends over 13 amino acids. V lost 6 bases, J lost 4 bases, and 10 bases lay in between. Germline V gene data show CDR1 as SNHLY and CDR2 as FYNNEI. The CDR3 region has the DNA TGTGCCAGCAGGGCAAGCACGTACAATGAGCAGTTCTTC. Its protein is CASRASTYNEQFF.

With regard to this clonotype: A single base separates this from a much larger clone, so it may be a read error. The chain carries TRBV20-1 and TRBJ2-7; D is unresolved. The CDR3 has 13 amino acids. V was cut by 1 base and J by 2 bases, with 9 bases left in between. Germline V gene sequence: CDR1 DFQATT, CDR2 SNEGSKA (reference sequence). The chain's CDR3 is CSARVYSAYEQYF. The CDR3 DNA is TGCAGTGCTAGAGTATACAGTGCCTACGAGCAGTACTTC.

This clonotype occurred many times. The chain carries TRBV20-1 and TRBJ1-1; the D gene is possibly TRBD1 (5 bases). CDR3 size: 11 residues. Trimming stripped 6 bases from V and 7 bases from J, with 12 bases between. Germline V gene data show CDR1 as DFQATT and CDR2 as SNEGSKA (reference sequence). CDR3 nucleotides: TGCAGTGCCATTAGACAGAATGAAGCTTTCTTT. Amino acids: CSAIRQNEAFF.

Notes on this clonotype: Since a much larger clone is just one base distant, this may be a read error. The CDR3 here is CSARKGLAGGPYKQYF. CDR3 in DNA: TGCAGTGCTAGAAAGGGACTAGCGGGAGGGCCCTACAAGCAGTACTTC. The chain uses TRBV20-1 and TRBJ2-7, with 16 nucleotides matching TRBD2. The V gene's germline CDR1 is DFQATT and CDR2 SNEGSKA (reference sequence). The CDR3 spans 16 residues.

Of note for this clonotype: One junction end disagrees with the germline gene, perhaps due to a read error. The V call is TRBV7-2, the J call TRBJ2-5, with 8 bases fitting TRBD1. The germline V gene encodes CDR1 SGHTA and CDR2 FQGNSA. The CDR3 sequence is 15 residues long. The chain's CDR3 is CASREDRVGQKTKYF. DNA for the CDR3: TGTGCCAGCAGGGAGGACAGGGTAGGCCAGAAGACCAAGTACTTC.

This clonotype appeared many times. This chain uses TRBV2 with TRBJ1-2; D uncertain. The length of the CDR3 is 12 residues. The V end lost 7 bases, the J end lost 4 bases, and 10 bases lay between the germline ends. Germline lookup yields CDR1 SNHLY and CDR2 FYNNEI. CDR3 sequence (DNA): TGTGCCAGCAAGGTGGGAGGCTATGGCTACACCTTC. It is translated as CASKVGGYGYTF.

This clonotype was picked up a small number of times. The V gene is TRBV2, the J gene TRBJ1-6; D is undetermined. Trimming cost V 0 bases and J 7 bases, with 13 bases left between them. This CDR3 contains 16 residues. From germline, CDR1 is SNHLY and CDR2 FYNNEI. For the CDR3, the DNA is TGTGCCAGCAGTGAAGCGGGTGGCAGAGGAAATTCACCCCTCCACTTT. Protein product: CASSEAGGRGNSPLHF.

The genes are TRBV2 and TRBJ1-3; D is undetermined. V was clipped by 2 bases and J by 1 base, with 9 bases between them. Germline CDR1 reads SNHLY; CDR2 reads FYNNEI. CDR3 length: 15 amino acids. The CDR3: CASSETISSGNTIYF. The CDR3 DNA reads TGTGCCAGCAGTGAAACTATTTCTTCTGGAAACACCATATATTTT.

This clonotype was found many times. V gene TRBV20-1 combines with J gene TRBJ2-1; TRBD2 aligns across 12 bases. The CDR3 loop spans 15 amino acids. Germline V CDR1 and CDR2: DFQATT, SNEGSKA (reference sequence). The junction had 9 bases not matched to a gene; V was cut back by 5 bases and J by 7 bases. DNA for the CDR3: TGCAGTGCTTCGACTAGCGGGAGTCTCGGAAATGAGCAGTTCTTC. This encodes CSASTSGSLGNEQFF.